This TCR beta chain came from a study of response to subunit inactivated influenza vaccine. Whole-study findings and limits: Authors suggested each seasonal influenza vaccination recruits few new T cells.

The CDR3 totals 12 residues. V lost 5 bases to trimming and J lost 3 bases, with 10 bases between them. Per the germline V gene, CDR1 is SQVTM and CDR2 is ANQGSEA. This clonotype was counted only a few times. Its antigen is still unknown. TCRdb reanalysed the RT-PCR reads using MiXCR and keeps one entry per CDR3 protein. The table has approximately 700,000 distinct CDR3 sequences, 15% to 19% seen once. This clonotype originated in a man aged 45-65 years who received an inactivated influenza vaccine. This sample comprised PBMCs from blood, obtained roughly 12 days after vaccination. The chain recombines TRBV29-1 with TRBJ1-2, with D perhaps matching TRBD1 (6 bases). The CDR3 spells CSVRRGDYGYTF. The CDR3 nucleotides are TGCAGCGTTCGTAGGGGGGACTATGGCTACACCTTC.